This T cell receptor (beta chain) was captured by sequencing in a study of early T cells in non-severe SARS-CoV-2 infection. In the study overall: Bulk RNA from unsorted whole blood was sequenced; chains were unpaired. Whole-study findings and limits: VDJdb matching skewed toward anti-spike CD8 responses, missing private and CD4 specificities.

The CDR3 extends over 13 amino acids. From germline, CDR1 is MNHEY and CDR2 SVGAGI. The J segment lost 6 bases and the V segment lost 6 bases, leaving 4 bases of the junction unmatched. For this clonotype: Its target is unknown. With a much larger clone just one base away, this may be a read error.

Individual cDNA molecules each received unique molecular identifiers attached to them. TCRdb ran MiXCR on the 5' RACE reads and lists one entry per CDR3 protein. The table lists some 54,000 distinct CDR3 sequences, 10% of them singletons. The sample taken for sequencing was whole blood. This chain connects TRBV6-5 to TRBJ2-7, with 11 nucleotides matching TRBD1. This sequence originates from an adult who was a healthcare worker with PCR-confirmed SARS-CoV-2 infection or an uninfected control (not recorded which). The CDR3 sequence is CASSRTGGFEQYF. Written as DNA, the CDR3 is TGTGCCAGCAGCAGGACAGGGGGCTTCGAGCAGTACTTC.